Below are 23 T cell receptor beta chains sequenced from a single sample in a study of memory CD8 T cells in hepatitis C reinfection. Profiled with immunoSEQ multiplex PCR; TCRdb holds only in-frame clones, not every one. The sample contains tens of thousands of clones, roughly 91% of which appear only once. As to time point: pre-reinfection, 55 to 20 weeks before reinfection detection. TCR sequencing was done directly ex vivo on sorted cells, without expansion in vitro. The sample was naive CD8+ T cells sorted from blood. The receptors derive from a man younger than 35 with hepatitis C virus infection.

The chain has TRBV13 and TRBJ2-1; 11 bases fit TRBD2. Per germline, CDR1 PRHDT and CDR2 FYEKMQ (reference sequence). The CDR3 length is 16 residues. After removal of 5 bases from V and 2 bases from J, the junction contained 5 bases not matched to a gene. The CDR3 protein is CASSTTSGKPYNEQFF. The CDR3, as DNA: TGTGCCAGCAGCACGACTAGCGGGAAGCCCTACAATGAGCAGTTCTTC.

In the case of this clone: Other DNA sequences of this sample code for an identical CDR3. The chain uses TRBV5-6 and TRBJ2-7; 10 nucleotides line up with TRBD1. The CDR3 has 13 amino acids. CDR1 and CDR2 (germline): SGHDT, YYEEEE. The junction had 0 bases not matched to a gene; V was cut back by 0 bases and J by 6 bases. The CDR3 DNA follows: TGTGCCAGCAGCTTGGGGACAGGGGGCGAGCAGTACGTC. This gives the protein CASSLGTGGEQYV.

V is TRBV28 and J is TRBJ2-1, with D possibly matching TRBD2 (5 bases). The CDR3 is made up of 18 amino acids. The ends were cut back, 5 bases at V and 0 bases at J, with 20 bases in the middle. Germline values: CDR1 MDHEN, CDR2 SYDVKM. CDR3 in DNA: TGTGCCAGCAGTCCGCCTGAGTGGCGGGCGCTCTCCTACAATGAGCAGTTCTTC. The encoded protein is CASSPPEWRALSYNEQFF. The entire variable domain, with the rest obtained from reference TRBV28 and TRBJ2-1, is as follows: DVKVTQSSRYLVKRTGEKVFLECVQDMDHENMFWYRQDPGLGLRLIYFSYDVKMKEKGDIPEGYSVSREKKERFSLILESASTNQTSMYLCASSPPEWRALSYNEQFFGPGTRLTVL.

The rearrangement uses TRBV11-3 and TRBJ2-7; TRBD2 agrees at 11 bases. Trimming removed 5 bases from V and 5 bases from J; junction bases left unmatched: 2. CDR3 size: 13 residues. Germline values: CDR1 SGHNT, CDR2 YENEEA. The CDR3 protein is CASSLAGGHEQYV. The DNA of the CDR3 is TGTGCCAGCAGCCTAGCGGGGGGCCACGAGCAGTACGTC.

This chain uses TRBV2 with TRBJ2-7, with 11 positions matching TRBD1. The CDR3 runs to 14 residues. Germline-derived CDR1 and CDR2 are SNHLY and FYNNEI. V was clipped by 6 bases and J by 5 bases; unmatched bases: 6. CDR3: CASRGTGGRNEQYF. The CDR3 DNA reads TGTGCCAGCAGGGGGACAGGGGGGAGGAACGAGCAGTACTTC.

The V call is TRBV7-6, the J call TRBJ2-3; TRBD2 matches at 8 bases. The V segment lost 4 bases and the J segment 2 bases; nucleotides outside the gene matches: 11. CDR3 length equals 17 residues. Germline-derived CDR1 and CDR2 are SGHVS and FNYEAQ. DNA of the CDR3: TGTGCCAGCAGCTCCTTCCCTAGCGGGTCTTTCACAGATACGCAGTATTTT. Translated: CASSSFPSGSFTDTQYF.

The genes are TRBV7-8 and TRBJ2-3; 12 bases align to TRBD2. The CDR3 runs 17 residues. Trimming at V came to 10 bases and at J to 4 bases, leaving 15 bases not matched to a gene. CDR1 and CDR2 (germline): SGHVS, FQNEAQ. CDR3 bases: TGTGCCACCCGCGGTCTAGCGGGGGGGCATTTCGCAGATACGCAGTATTTT. Its protein product is CATRGLAGGHFADTQYF.

The chain links TRBV29-1 to TRBJ2-2, with 7 bases that match TRBD2. The V and J ends lost 1 base and 5 bases, in that order; junction bases with no gene match: 4. The CDR3 runs 14 residues. CDR1 and CDR2 (germline): SQVTM, ANQGSEA. Here the CDR3 DNA reads TGCAGCGTTGAAGGCAGGGAGGGGACCGGGGAGCTGTTTTTT. This sequence encodes CSVEGREGTGELFF.

V and J are TRBV19 and TRBJ2-1, with 9 nucleotides matching TRBD1. Germline V gene sequence: CDR1 LNHDA, CDR2 SQIVND (reference sequence). The CDR3 sequence is 15 residues long. J lost 4 bases, V lost 3 bases, and 4 bases had no gene match. The CDR3 here is CASSMNRGLYNEQFF. Here the CDR3 DNA reads TGTGCCAGTAGTATGAACAGGGGGCTTTACAATGAGCAGTTCTTC.

In this sample, this clone turned up once. The chain couples TRBV2 to TRBJ1-3, with TRBD1 matching 12 bases. Per the germline V gene, CDR1 is SNHLY and CDR2 is FYNNEI. The CDR3 contains 15 residues. V shed 6 bases and J 7 bases; nucleotides not matched to a gene: 7. CDR3 bases: TGTGCCAGCAGGGCCCTGGGACAGGGGGCGAACACCATATATTTT. This translates into CASRALGQGANTIYF.

This clone showed up just a few times. The rearrangement joins TRBV4-1 to TRBJ1-5; no clear D gene. Per the germline V gene, CDR1 is MGHRA and CDR2 is YSYEKL. The germline V and J ends were trimmed by 0 bases and 6 bases, with 6 bases remaining between them. This CDR3 has 13 amino acids. CDR3 DNA sequence: TGCGCCAGCAGCCAAGATGAGTTTCAGCCCCAGCATTTT. This codes for CASSQDEFQPQHF.

The CDR3 loop is CASSYWTDTQYF. CDR3 sequence (DNA): TGTGCCAGCAGCTACTGGACAGATACGCAGTATTTT. The chain is built from TRBV11-2 and TRBJ2-3; no clear D. Trimming removed 4 bases from V and 3 bases from J, with 5 bases in between. CDR1 is SGHAT and CDR2 is FQNNGV in the germline V gene. The CDR3 is made up of 12 amino acids.

To note about this clone: Other DNA sequences in this sample translate to the same CDR3. This chain connects TRBV28 to TRBJ1-1; D remains unclear. Germline-derived CDR1 and CDR2 are MDHEN and SYDVKM. V lost 3 bases to trimming and J lost 0 bases, with 5 bases between them. The CDR3 sequence is 13 residues long. The CDR3 region has the DNA TGTGCCAGCAGTTTTAATATGAACACTGAAGCTTTCTTT. The encoded protein is CASSFNMNTEAFF.

This clone was observed once. V gene TRBV28 combines with J gene TRBJ2-2; the D gene is possibly TRBD2 (7 bases). V dropped 3 bases and J dropped 6 bases, with 17 bases sitting between them. This CDR3 spans 16 amino acids. Germline CDR1 and CDR2: MDHEN and SYDVKM. The CDR3 region has the DNA TGTGCCAGCAGTTTCGCGGGGGAAGGGACACCCGGGGAGCTGTTTTTT. It codes for CASSFAGEGTPGELFF. Full variable domain (rest looked up from reference TRBV28 and TRBJ2-2): DVKVTQSSRYLVKRTGEKVFLECVQDMDHENMFWYRQDPGLGLRLIYFSYDVKMKEKGDIPEGYSVSREKKERFSLILESASTNQTSMYLCASSFAGEGTPGELFFGEGSRLTVL.

CDR3: CASGTGLTGELFF. The DNA of the CDR3 is TGTGCCAGCGGGACAGGTTTAACCGGGGAGCTGTTTTTT. V gene TRBV27 combines with J gene TRBJ2-2, with 8 nucleotides matching TRBD1. CDR1 is MNHEY, CDR2 SMNVEV, per germline (reference sequence). This CDR3 region has 13 residues. Trimming took 8 bases from V and 5 from J; bases not matched to a gene: 4.

This chain uses TRBV19 with TRBJ2-1; D is undetermined. CDR3 length: 14 amino acids. Trimming took off 3 bases at V and 0 bases at J, with 6 bases between the two ends. In germline, CDR1 is LNHDA, CDR2 SQIVND (reference sequence). The CDR3: CASSMQISYNEQFF. In DNA, the CDR3 is TGTGCCAGTAGTATGCAGATCTCCTACAATGAGCAGTTCTTC.

V is TRBV7-9 and J is TRBJ2-5; perhaps TRBD2 as D (6 bases). This CDR3 region has 16 residues. V was cut by 0 bases and J by 5 bases, with 16 bases left in between. From germline, CDR1 is SEHNR and CDR2 FQNEAQ (reference sequence). CDR3 loop: CASSLAGGTPGETQYF. Here the CDR3 DNA reads TGTGCCAGCAGCTTAGCAGGCGGGACCCCGGGGGAGACCCAGTACTTC. The full variable domain, with the rest looked up from reference TRBV7-9 and TRBJ2-5, is DTGVSQNPRHKITKRGQNVTFRCDPISEHNRLYWYRQTLGQGPEFLTYFQNEAQLEKSRLLSDRFSAERPKGSFSTLEIQRTEQGDSAMYLCASSLAGGTPGETQYFGPGTRLLVL.

V is TRBV4-1 and J is TRBJ1-6; perhaps TRBD1 as D (6 bases). V was cut by 5 bases and J by 5 bases, with 13 bases left in between. The CDR3 contains 15 residues. The germline V gene has CDR1 MGHRA and CDR2 YSYEKL. DNA of the CDR3: TGCGCCAGCAGCGACGGACAGACCGATAATTCACCCCTCCACTTT. Amino acid sequence: CASSDGQTDNSPLHF.

This chain links TRBV6-5 with TRBJ2-7; the match to TRBD1 covers 10 bases. Trimming cost V 3 bases and J 6 bases; bases outside gene matches: 8. Germline loops: CDR1 MNHEY, CDR2 SVGAGI. The CDR3 extends over 15 amino acids. CDR3 amino acids: CASSYSGQGLSEQYF. CDR3 sequence (DNA): TGTGCCAGCAGTTATTCGGGACAGGGGTTATCCGAGCAGTACTTC.

The V call is TRBV4-1, the J call TRBJ2-7, with D possibly being TRBD2 (5 bases). The CDR3 is 13 residues long. V was trimmed by 4 bases and J by 3 bases, leaving 10 bases between them. CDR1 is MGHRA and CDR2 is YSYEKL in the germline V gene. The CDR3 coding sequence is TGCGCCAGCAGCCCGGGATATGGCTACGAGCAGTACGTC. Protein: CASSPGYGYEQYV.

J is TRBJ1-1 and V is TRBV5-1, with D hard to call. With 0 bases removed from V and 4 bases from J, the gap between germline ends came to 10 bases. Germline V CDR1 and CDR2: SGHRS, YFSETQ. This CDR3 has 14 residues. The CDR3 sequence is CASSLDGQPTEAFF. For the CDR3, the DNA is TGCGCCAGCAGCTTGGATGGGCAGCCCACTGAAGCTTTCTTT.

The chain couples TRBV6-1 to TRBJ1-5; D unclear. Germline CDR1 reads MNHNS; CDR2 reads SASEGT. Trimming stripped 3 bases from V and 5 bases from J, with 11 bases between. The CDR3 runs 14 residues. The CDR3, as DNA: TGTGCCAGCAGTGATTTCGGAGGGTATCAGCCCCAGCATTTT. Amino acids: CASSDFGGYQPQHF.

The chain carries TRBV4-3 and TRBJ2-2; D is possibly TRBD1 (5 bases). Trimming pared 0 bases from V and 5 bases from J, leaving 10 bases between. This CDR3 region has 15 residues. CDR1 and CDR2 (germline): LGHNA, YSLEER. This CDR3 reads CASSQDKGSTGELFF. CDR3 nucleotide sequence: TGCGCCAGCAGCCAAGATAAGGGGTCAACCGGGGAGCTGTTTTTT.